This is a list of T cell receptor beta chains from one sample in a study of T cells in localized non-small cell lung cancer. Repertoires were generated with immunoSEQ multiplex PCR, while TCRdb's copy carries only in-frame clones and drops some. There are 55,000 to 65,000 clones in the sample; roughly nine tenths occur only once, and 15% to 20% lies in the top ten. This specimen consisted of peripheral blood, obtained before any cancer treatment. The receptors derive from a man aged 35 to 70 with stage I lung adenocarcinoma. Each CDR3 is given without its conserved first and last residue.

v_gene: TRBV7-2; j_gene: TRBJ2-7; CDR3aa: ASSLDSGMRY
v_gene: TRBV6-1; j_gene: TRBJ2-7; CDR3aa: ASSEEAGTPYEQY
v_gene: TRBV7-9; j_gene: TRBJ2-1; CDR3aa: ASSLADPSSYNEQF
v_gene: TRBV15; j_gene: TRBJ2-6; CDR3aa: ATSSRGSGANVLT
v_gene: TRBV11-1; j_gene: TRBJ1-4; CDR3aa: ASSPSRLSGEKLF
v_gene: TRBV5-1; j_gene: TRBJ2-7; CDR3aa: ASSLGQGFEQY
v_gene: TRBV2; j_gene: TRBJ2-2; CDR3aa: ASSELADGTGELF
v_gene: TRBV11-3; j_gene: TRBJ1-2; CDR3aa: ASSRTGERYGYT
v_gene: TRBV4-2; j_gene: TRBJ1-4; CDR3aa: ASSQAGAGNEKLF
v_gene: TRBV28; j_gene: TRBJ1-5; CDR3aa: ASRAGGINQPQH
v_gene: TRBV5-1; j_gene: TRBJ2-6; CDR3aa: ASSPWDSSGANVLT
v_gene: TRBV6-6; j_gene: TRBJ2-1; CDR3aa: ASSPLAGGPDEQF
v_gene: TRBV7-3; j_gene: TRBJ2-1; CDR3aa: ASSLRLAGDNKTEQF
v_gene: TRBV5-1; j_gene: TRBJ2-1; CDR3aa: ASSWEGRSYNEQF
v_gene: TRBV5-6; j_gene: TRBJ2-3; CDR3aa: ASSLWGTSDTDTQY
v_gene: TRBV20-1; j_gene: TRBJ1-1; CDR3aa: SARAITEAF
v_gene: TRBV7-9; j_gene: TRBJ2-1; CDR3aa: ASSPPLIGRSYNEQF
v_gene: TRBV19; j_gene: TRBJ1-1; CDR3aa: ASRQQTVNTEAF
v_gene: TRBV29-1; j_gene: TRBJ1-1; CDR3aa: SVGNFEAF
v_gene: TRBV27; j_gene: TRBJ2-7; CDR3aa: ASRTGGVNEQY
v_gene: TRBV7-2; j_gene: TRBJ2-7; CDR3aa: ASSLWTGGDEQY
v_gene: TRBV2; j_gene: TRBJ2-7; CDR3aa: ASQPGLAGSYEQY
v_gene: TRBV7-9; j_gene: TRBJ2-2; CDR3aa: ASSLDSGVFGELF
v_gene: TRBV4-1; j_gene: TRBJ1-2; CDR3aa: ASSQVRTGIYGYT
v_gene: TRBV9; j_gene: TRBJ1-2; CDR3aa: ASSYGGAEGYT
v_gene: TRBV18; j_gene: TRBJ2-7; CDR3aa: ASSPPVRAINEQY
v_gene: TRBV6-5; j_gene: TRBJ2-1; CDR3aa: ASGRDNEQF
v_gene: TRBV27; j_gene: TRBJ2-3; CDR3aa: ASSLSIITDTQY
v_gene: TRBV7-2; j_gene: TRBJ1-2; CDR3aa: ASSPSRGGDSNGYT
v_gene: TRBV6-1; j_gene: TRBJ2-7; CDR3aa: ASSNAGGITYEQY
v_gene: TRBV10-2; j_gene: TRBJ1-5; CDR3aa: ATRTGDQPQH
v_gene: TRBV30; j_gene: TRBJ2-1; CDR3aa: AWSVGTSDYNEQF
v_gene: TRBV6-1; j_gene: TRBJ2-7; CDR3aa: ASSARQASYEQY
v_gene: TRBV15; j_gene: TRBJ1-5; CDR3aa: ATSRDPGGNQPQH
v_gene: TRBV6-5; j_gene: TRBJ2-2; CDR3aa: ASTRQGVTGELF
v_gene: TRBV4-1; j_gene: TRBJ2-7; CDR3aa: ASSGTESYEQY
v_gene: TRBV11-1; j_gene: TRBJ1-2; CDR3aa: ASSSDSAPNYGYT
v_gene: TRBV28; j_gene: TRBJ1-6; CDR3aa: ASSFLPGEYNSPLH
v_gene: TRBV7-2; j_gene: TRBJ2-1; CDR3aa: ASTFSGGGYNEQF
v_gene: TRBV30; j_gene: TRBJ1-5; CDR3aa: AWSAFRGASNQPQH
v_gene: TRBV28; j_gene: TRBJ2-7; CDR3aa: AYGTPPFEQY
v_gene: TRBV6-5; j_gene: TRBJ1-2; CDR3aa: ASSPQGSRVYGYT
v_gene: TRBV6-5; j_gene: TRBJ2-3; CDR3aa: ASMGPMSAQY
v_gene: TRBV7-9; j_gene: TRBJ2-3; CDR3aa: ASLWTESTDTQY